A single sample is the source of the 22 T cell receptor beta chains below, sequenced in a study of blood T cell repertoires in COVID-19. Repertoires were generated with immunoSEQ multiplex PCR, while TCRdb's copy carries only in-frame clones and drops some. Among 150,000 to 200,000 clones, roughly 88% were seen once, and the ten largest hold 6.6%. Sequenced sample: PBMCs or T cells enriched from blood (not recorded which). Receptors were obtained from a woman aged 50 to 60 who had recovered from COVID-19.

The chain is built from TRBV10-3 and TRBJ1-1, with 7 nucleotides matching TRBD1. J was trimmed by 2 bases and V by 4 bases; bases with no gene match: 4. CDR3 size: 14 residues. Germline V gives CDR1 ENHRY, CDR2 SYGVKD. The CDR3 DNA reads TGTGCCATCAGTGGGGGACAGTTTAACACTGAAGCTTTCTTT. Translating it yields CAISGGQFNTEAFF.

To note about this clone: Additional DNA sequences in this sample encode the identical CDR3. The gene calls are TRBV25-1 and TRBJ1-6; 10 nucleotides match TRBD1. With 6 bases clipped from V and 7 bases from J, the junction kept 6 bases outside the gene matches. The germline V gene encodes CDR1 MGHDK and CDR2 SYGVNS. The CDR3 spans 15 residues. This CDR3 is CASSERDRGNSPLHF. The CDR3 DNA is TGTGCCAGCAGCGAAAGGGACAGGGGAAATTCACCCCTCCACTTT.

This chain uses TRBV7-7 with TRBJ2-2; TRBD2 agrees at 13 bases. Germline V gene lookup returns CDR1 SSHAT and CDR2 FNYEAQ (reference sequence). This CDR3 spans 17 amino acids. Trimming removed 5 bases from V and 5 bases from J; junction bases left unmatched: 8. CDR3 residues: CASSQRLAGGGTGELFF. The CDR3 nucleotides are TGTGCCAGCAGCCAAAGACTAGCGGGGGGAGGTACCGGGGAGCTGTTTTTT.

This sequence joins TRBV6-5 and TRBJ2-7, with TRBD1 matching over 7 bases. V shed 0 bases, J shed 4 bases, and the junction held 6 bases outside the gene matches. The germline gives CDR1 MNHEY, CDR2 SVGAGI. The CDR3 has 15 residues. CDR3 loop: CASSYSRGGGYEQYF. CDR3 nucleotide sequence: TGTGCCAGCAGTTACTCGAGAGGGGGCGGGTACGAGCAGTACTTC.

The gene calls are TRBV3-1 (or the pseudogene TRBV3-2) and TRBJ2-1, with 11 nucleotides matching TRBD2. The CDR3 runs to 17 residues. Germline V lookup: CDR1 LGHDT, CDR2 YNNKEL (reference sequence). The V gene end was trimmed by 1 base and the J gene end by 4 bases; junction bases not matched to a gene: 6. CDR3 nucleotides: TGTGCCAGCAGCCAAGCGTTTAGCGGGGGGGGGTACAATGAGCAGTTCTTC. Translation: CASSQAFSGGGYNEQFF.

V is TRBV30 and J is TRBJ1-2; weak D call: TRBD1 (5 bases). V lost 2 bases and J lost 4, with 14 bases in between. The CDR3 has 14 amino acids. CDR1 is GTSNPN and CDR2 is SVGIG in the germline V gene (reference sequence). The CDR3 loop is CAWSIRVPTYGYTF. CDR3 DNA sequence: TGTGCCTGGAGTATCAGGGTCCCCACCTATGGCTACACCTTC.

This sequence joins TRBV18 and TRBJ1-2, with 9 nucleotides matching TRBD1. CDR1 is KGHSH, CDR2 LQKENI, per germline. V was pared by 5 bases and J by 2 bases, with 3 bases of the junction left unmatched. The CDR3 totals 14 residues. CDR3 in amino acids: CASSSGTGNYGYTF. The CDR3 DNA reads as TGTGCCAGCTCATCCGGGACAGGGAACTATGGCTACACCTTC.

The CDR3 bases are TGTGCCAGTAGTACAGCCACTATAATGAACACTGAAGCTTTCTTT. Translated: CASSTATIMNTEAFF. The genes are TRBV19 and TRBJ1-1; unclear D gene. The CDR3 loop spans 15 amino acids. The V end lost 4 bases, the J end lost 0 bases, and 12 bases lay between the germline ends. Per the germline V gene, CDR1 is LNHDA and CDR2 is SQIVND (reference sequence).

This clone was observed a single time. V is TRBV27 and J is TRBJ2-1; 7 bases map to TRBD2. Germline CDR1 MNHEY, CDR2 SMNVEV (reference sequence). CDR3 length equals 15 residues. J lost 6 bases, V lost 6 bases, and 11 bases had no gene match. The CDR3 nucleotides read TGTGCCAGCAGCACCCCCGGCGGGGGTGGCAATGAGCAGTTCTTC. This sequence encodes CASSTPGGGGNEQFF.

The rearrangement uses TRBV18 and TRBJ1-1; D is perhaps TRBD1 (5 bases). The V gene's germline CDR1 is KGHSH and CDR2 LQKENI. V was clipped by 2 bases and J by 0 bases, with 10 bases between them. CDR3 size: 15 residues. CDR3 residues: CASSPMGGVNTEAFF. Here the CDR3 DNA reads TGTGCCAGCTCACCAATGGGGGGGGTGAACACTGAAGCTTTCTTT.

V gene TRBV29-1 combines with J gene TRBJ2-5; 10 bases match TRBD1. Trimming cost V 6 bases and J 5 bases; bases outside gene matches: 12. CDR1 and CDR2 from the germline V gene are SQVTM and ANQGSEA. The CDR3 length is 15 residues. This CDR3 reads CSVLFLTGGRETQYF. CDR3 sequence (DNA): TGCAGCGTCCTTTTCCTGACAGGGGGCAGGGAGACCCAGTACTTC.

This clone has a handful of counts. The CDR3 DNA is TGTGCCAGCAGCTTAGGCCGGGACAGGGGACCTAATGAAAAACTGTTTTTT. Amino acids: CASSLGRDRGPNEKLFF. The chain recombines TRBV5-4 with TRBJ1-4; 10 positions match TRBD1. Trimming at V came to 2 bases and at J to 3 bases, leaving 7 bases not matched to a gene. CDR1 is SGHNT, CDR2 YYREEE, per germline (reference sequence). This CDR3 has 17 amino acids.

V is TRBV12-5 and J is TRBJ1-5; D possibly corresponds to TRBD1 (6 bases). Germline-derived CDR1 and CDR2 are LGHNT and FRNRAP. Trimming shortened V by 6 bases and J by 0 bases, and 15 bases separated the two germline ends. The CDR3 spans 16 residues. CDR3 DNA: TGTGCTAGTGGGGGGCGGGGGGCGCATAGCAATCAGCCCCAGCATTTT. This translates into CASGGRGAHSNQPQHF.

The rearrangement joins TRBV7-3 to TRBJ1-1; D may be TRBD1 (6 bases). Germline V lookup: CDR1 SGHTA, CDR2 FQGTGA. Trimming left V 7 bases short and J 0 bases short, with 9 bases between. The CDR3 is 13 amino acids. CDR3 loop: CASTTGMNTEAFF. CDR3 sequence (DNA): TGTGCCAGCACAACAGGGATGAACACTGAAGCTTTCTTT.

The chain combines TRBV7-9 with TRBJ1-1; TRBD1 matches at 8 bases. The CDR3 spans 13 residues. Germline CDR1 is SEHNR and CDR2 is FQNEAQ (reference sequence). The ends lost 6 bases at V and 0 bases at J; junction bases unmatched: 0. The CDR3 DNA follows: TGTGCCAGCAGGACAGGGGTGAACACTGAAGCTTTCTTT. The encoded protein is CASRTGVNTEAFF. The full variable domain, in which reference TRBV7-9 and TRBJ1-1 provide the parts outside the CDR3, is DTGVSQNPRHKITKRGQNVTFRCDPISEHNRLYWYRQTLGQGPEFLTYFQNEAQLEKSRLLSDRFSAERPKGSFSTLEIQRTEQGDSAMYLCASRTGVNTEAFFGQGTRLTVV.

This CDR3 reads CASSQGERVMNTEAFF. The CDR3 coding sequence is TGCGCCAGCAGCCAAGGGGAGAGGGTAATGAACACTGAAGCTTTCTTT. The chain is built from TRBV4-3 and TRBJ1-1; D not certain. CDR3 size: 16 residues. Germline V gene sequence: CDR1 LGHNA, CDR2 YSLEER. Trimming removed 1 base at V and 0 bases at J, with 12 bases between.

V is TRBV19 and J is TRBJ2-1, with D tentatively TRBD2 (7 bases). Germline CDR1 LNHDA, CDR2 SQIVND (reference sequence). V gave up 7 bases and J gave up 4 bases, with 17 bases separating them. The CDR3 covers 15 residues. This CDR3 reads CASTRTGGGYNEQFF. CDR3 coding DNA: TGTGCCAGTACTCGCACGGGGGGCGGGTACAATGAGCAGTTCTTC.

The gene calls are TRBV25-1 and TRBJ1-2, with TRBD1 matching over 7 bases. The CDR3 loop spans 15 amino acids. The V segment lost 7 bases and the J segment 0 bases; nucleotides outside the gene matches: 8. Germline CDR1 and CDR2: MGHDK and SYGVNS. The CDR3 is CASTGKGASNYGYTF. The CDR3 DNA reads as TGTGCCAGCACCGGGAAGGGGGCCTCTAACTATGGCTACACCTTC.

The chain uses TRBV19 and TRBJ2-1, with 7 positions matching TRBD2. Trimming took 5 bases from V and 7 from J; bases not matched to a gene: 5. The CDR3 spans 13 residues. In germline, CDR1 is LNHDA, CDR2 SQIVND (reference sequence). CDR3 protein: CASSRREINEQFF. CDR3 in DNA: TGTGCCAGTAGTCGGCGGGAGATAAATGAGCAGTTCTTC.

This clone was recorded only once. The V and J genes are TRBV2 and TRBJ1-2, with D perhaps matching TRBD1 (6 bases). The CDR3 has 13 amino acids. V lost 8 bases to trimming and J lost 4 bases, with 14 bases between them. Looked up from germline, CDR1 is SNHLY and CDR2 is FYNNEI. The CDR3 is CASQTGQVYGYTF. DNA for the CDR3: TGTGCCAGCCAAACAGGGCAGGTCTATGGCTACACCTTC.

The chain has TRBV5-8 and TRBJ2-7, with 9 bases lining up with TRBD2. CDR1 and CDR2 (germline): SGHTS, YDEGEE. The CDR3 is 16 amino acids. Trimming cost V 0 bases and J 1 base; bases outside gene matches: 5. Written as DNA, the CDR3 is TGTGCCAGCAGCTTGGAGACAGCGGGGGGATCCTACGAGCAGTACTTC. Residues: CASSLETAGGSYEQYF.

This chain links TRBV5-1 with TRBJ1-1; no definite D call. Germline values: CDR1 SGHRS, CDR2 YFSETQ. The V end was cut by 0 bases, the J end by 4 bases, with 19 bases between. The CDR3 spans 17 residues. The CDR3 is CASSLGGSGRIVTEAFF. CDR3 bases: TGCGCCAGCAGCTTGGGGGGTAGCGGGCGGATTGTCACTGAAGCTTTCTTT.